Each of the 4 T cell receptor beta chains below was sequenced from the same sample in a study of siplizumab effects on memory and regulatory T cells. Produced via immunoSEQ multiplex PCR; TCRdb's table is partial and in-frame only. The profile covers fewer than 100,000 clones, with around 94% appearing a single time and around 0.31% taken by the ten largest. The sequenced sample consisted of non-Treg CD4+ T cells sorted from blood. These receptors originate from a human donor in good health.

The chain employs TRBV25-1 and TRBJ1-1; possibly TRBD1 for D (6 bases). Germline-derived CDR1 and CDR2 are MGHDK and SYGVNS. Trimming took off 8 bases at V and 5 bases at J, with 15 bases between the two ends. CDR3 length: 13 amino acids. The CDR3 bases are TGTGCCAGCTGTCCAATAGGGGGAACTGAAGCTTTCTTT. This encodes CASCPIGGTEAFF.

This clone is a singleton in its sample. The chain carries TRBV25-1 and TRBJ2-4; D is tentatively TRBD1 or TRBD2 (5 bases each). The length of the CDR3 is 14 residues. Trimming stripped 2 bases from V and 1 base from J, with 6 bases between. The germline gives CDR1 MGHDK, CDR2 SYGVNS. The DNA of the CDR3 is TGTGCCAGCAGTGAAGAGGGGGCCAAAAACATTCAGTACTTC. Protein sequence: CASSEEGAKNIQYF.

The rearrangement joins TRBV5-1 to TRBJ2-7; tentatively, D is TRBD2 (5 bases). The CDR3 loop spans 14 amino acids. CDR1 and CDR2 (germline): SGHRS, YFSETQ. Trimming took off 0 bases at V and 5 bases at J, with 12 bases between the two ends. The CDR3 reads CASSLVGAEHEQYF. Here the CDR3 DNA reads TGCGCCAGCAGCTTGGTGGGAGCCGAGCACGAGCAGTACTTC.

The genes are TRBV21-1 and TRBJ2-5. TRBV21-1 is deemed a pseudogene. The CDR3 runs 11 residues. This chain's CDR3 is CASSTLGLPYF. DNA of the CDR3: TGTGCCAGCAGCACCCTTGGTCTCCCGTACTTC.